Here is one T cell receptor beta chain with its context. Here immunoSEQ multiplex PCR was the method, and the copy in TCRdb shows in-frame clones only, minus some. The table has over 90,000 clones, roughly 90% seen once. Germline CDR1 and CDR2: GTSNPN and SVGIG (reference sequence). This CDR3 is built from 18 residues. V was clipped by 4 bases and J by 0 bases; unmatched bases: 14. The entry originates in a study of control samples from healthy donors and cancer patients. What was sequenced was PBMCs. The chain couples TRBV30 to TRBJ2-4; 8 nucleotides align to TRBD2. The TCR comes from a man aged 55 to 69 with lung cancer. The CDR3 here is CAWTRGAGVRLAKNIQYF. The CDR3 nucleotides read TGTGCCTGGACCAGGGGAGCGGGGGTACGATTAGCCAAAAACATTCAGTACTTC. Complete variable domain (other parts from reference TRBV30 and TRBJ2-4): SQTIHQWPATLVQPVGSPLSLECTVEGTSNPNLYWYRQAAGRGLQLLFYSVGIGQISSEVPQNLSASRPQDRQFILSSKKLLLSDSGFYLCAWTRGAGVRLAKNIQYFGAGTRLSVL.